This T cell receptor beta chain is from a study of cytomegalovirus exposure and HLA in healthy donors. The CDR3 contains 14 residues. The germline gives CDR1 SGHVS, CDR2 FNYEAQ. V shed 1 base and J shed 3 bases, with 7 bases lying between them. It was with 60 Vbeta and 13 Jbeta primers that the PCR ran. Profiled with immunoSEQ multiplex PCR; TCRdb holds only in-frame clones, not every one. The sample has 150,000 to 200,000 clones; approximately 81% are singletons. Notes on the study in general: A later analysis linked a missense variant in DCLRE1C to the trimming of TCR beta V and J genes. Immune exposure information comprised only CMV serostatus.

In its sample, this clone was seen once. Its antigen is still unknown. The source material was PBMCs. The genes are TRBV7-6 and TRBJ1-5, with D unresolved. This clonotype was sampled from a man in his forties or fifties in good health and CMV-seropositive. CDR3 in amino acids: CASSLGGNNQPQHF. In DNA, the CDR3 is TGTGCCAGCAGCTTAGGAGGAAACAATCAGCCCCAGCATTTT.